This T cell receptor (beta chain) was sequenced in a study of blood T cell repertoires in COVID-19. About the study: Nucleic acid was either cDNA or gDNA, and it came from T cells, B-cell-depleted T cells, or PBMCs.

In the source study's methods: Amplification of reference gene primers was used by the study to estimate nucleated cell counts. Profiling relied on immunoSEQ multiplex PCR, and the TCRdb table lists in-frame clones only, not all of them. The V and J calls and clone size are taken from that table; D and trimming were inferred from the DNA. The table records hundreds of thousands of clones, 65% to 90% of them present only once. CDR3 length: 14 amino acids. J is TRBJ1-2 and V is TRBV21-1; the table's D call TRBD1 went unverified against the DNA. TRBV21-1 is tagged as a pseudogene. This receptor was obtained from a woman in her forties or fifties with acute or convalescent COVID-19. The sequenced material came from peripheral blood. The CDR3 loop reads CASSRTVARYGYTF. CDR3 DNA sequence: TGTGCCAGCAGCAGGACAGTAGCTAGGTATGGCTACACCTTC.